The rows below give T cell receptor beta chains drawn from one sample of a study of Ad26.COV2.S vaccination and SARS-CoV-2 variants. The repertoire was sequenced with immunoSEQ multiplex PCR; TCRdb's copy has only in-frame clones and lacks some. Seen here are around 450,000 clones, about nine tenths observed once, and the top ten hold around 1.6%. The source material was peripheral blood, sampled in a trial of Ad26.COV2.S vaccine versus placebo. These receptor sequences come from a person aged 18-65 years who received the Ad26.COV2.S COVID-19 vaccine or a placebo. Each CDR3 is given with its conserved first and last residue. D genes are given only for firm matches. Expanded clones get a size class; other rows say once, few or many, or leave the size out.

d_call	v_call	j_call	clone_size	cdr3_aa	cdr3_nt
-	TRBV5-4	TRBJ1-6	-	CASSTGHHNSPLHF	TGTGCCAGCAGCACGGGACATCATAATTCACCCCTCCACTTT
-	TRBV25-1	TRBJ2-5	-	CASSLSDREETQYF	TGTGCCAGCAGCCTCAGTGACCGGGAAGAGACCCAGTACTTC
-	TRBV7-2	TRBJ1-5	-	CASSLFRGGNQPQHF	TGTGCCAGCAGCTTATTTCGGGGGGGCAATCAGCCCCAGCATTTT
TRBD1	TRBV27	TRBJ1-6	few	CASSLSTGMGSPLHF	TGTGCCAGCAGTCTCTCGACAGGGATGGGTTCACCCCTCCACTTT
-	TRBV14	TRBJ2-3	-	CASSQDYAPDTQYF	TGTGCCAGCAGCCAAGATTACGCCCCAGATACGCAGTATTTT
-	TRBV18	TRBJ1-2	-	CASSPTPKGQSEGYTF	TGTGCCAGCTCACCAACCCCCAAAGGACAGTCGGAAGGCTACACCTTC
-	TRBV6-5	TRBJ2-1	-	CASSYSFRGFVNEQFF	TGTGCCAGCAGTTACTCGTTCAGGGGCTTCGTCAATGAGCAGTTCTTC
-	TRBV23-1	TRBJ2-5	-	CASTREKLYQETQYF	TGCGCCAGCACCCGGGAAAAACTTTACCAAGAGACCCAGTACTTC
-	TRBV12-3/TRBV12-4	TRBJ1-1	once	CASSFSRDTEAFF	TGTGCCAGCAGTTTTAGCAGAGACACTGAAGCTTTCTTT
-	TRBV5-1	TRBJ2-2	-	CASSFNRDTGELFF	TGCGCCAGCAGCTTTAACAGGGACACCGGGGAGCTGTTTTTT
TRBD2	TRBV7-9	TRBJ2-1	once	CASSQGLAGYNEQFF	TGTGCCAGCAGCCAGGGACTAGCGGGGTACAATGAGCAGTTCTTC
-	TRBV21-1	TRBJ1-2	-	CASSKGWLFPGESDYGYTF	TGTGCCAGCAGCAAAGGGTGGCTTTTTCCTGGGGAATCTGACTATGGCTACACCTTC
TRBD2	TRBV2	TRBJ2-7	-	CASRELAGELYEQYF	TGTGCCAGCAGGGAACTAGCGGGAGAACTCTACGAGCAGTACTTC
-	TRBV5-1	TRBJ1-2	-	CASSLVVGNGYTF	TGCGCCAGCAGCTTGGTTGTTGGGAATGGCTACACCTTC
-	TRBV3-1/TRBV3-2	TRBJ1-1	-	CASRAYRDGDTEAFF	TGTGCCAGCAGGGCGTACAGGGATGGGGACACTGAAGCTTTCTTT
-	TRBV7-9	TRBJ1-2	-	CASSSATAHYGYTF	TGTGCCAGCAGCTCGGCGACAGCCCACTATGGCTACACCTTC
-	TRBV5-1	TRBJ1-2	-	CASSPWVGVNLYGYTF	TGCGCCAGCAGCCCATGGGTGGGGGTCAACCTATATGGCTACACCTTC
-	TRBV13	TRBJ2-5	-	CASSETRGEETQYF	TGTGCCAGCAGCGAAACCAGGGGCGAGGAGACCCAGTACTTC
-	TRBV6-1	TRBJ1-2	-	CASSEWAGYTF	TGTGCCAGCAGTGAATGGGCTGGCTACACCTTC
-	TRBV3-1/TRBV3-2	TRBJ2-2	-	CASSRKGDTGELFF	TGTGCCAGCAGCCGGAAGGGGGACACCGGGGAGCTGTTTTTT
TRBD1	TRBV2	TRBJ1-1	-	CASSNNRGAMNTEAFF	TGTGCCAGCAGTAATAACAGGGGGGCGATGAACACTGAAGCTTTCTTT
-	TRBV10-3	TRBJ2-3	-	CAIRSGLDTQYF	TGTGCCATCAGGAGCGGGCTAGATACGCAGTATTTT
TRBD1	TRBV19	TRBJ2-1	once	CASKGQGYNEQFF	TGTGCCAGTAAAGGACAGGGGTACAATGAGCAGTTCTTC
TRBD2	TRBV3-1/TRBV3-2	TRBJ2-5	-	CASSQRGLAGETQYF	TGTGCCAGCAGCCAAAGAGGACTAGCGGGAGAGACCCAGTACTTC
-	TRBV5-8	TRBJ1-5	-	CASSLGFTGSLRNQPQHF	TGTGCCAGCAGCTTGGGTTTCACAGGGAGCTTGAGAAATCAGCCCCAGCATTTT
-	TRBV28	TRBJ2-1	-	CASSSTPPGYNEQFF	TGTGCCAGCAGTTCTACTCCACCGGGGTACAATGAGCAGTTCTTC
-	TRBV19	TRBJ2-7	-	CASSNLREPYEQYF	TGTGCCAGTAGTAACCTCAGGGAACCCTACGAGCAGTACTTC
-	TRBV5-1	TRBJ1-2	once	CASSAGGLDYGYTF	TGCGCCAGCAGCGCCGGCGGATTGGACTATGGCTACACCTTC
-	TRBV5-3	TRBJ1-6	-	CARSLVATPRTYNSPLHF	TGTGCCAGAAGCTTGGTCGCTACCCCGAGGACCTATAATTCACCCCTCCACTTT
TRBD2	TRBV6-5	TRBJ2-2	-	CASTPGGGTGELFF	TGTGCCAGCACCCCCGGGGGGGGGACCGGGGAGCTGTTTTTT
-	TRBV28	TRBJ1-5	-	CASSSTYSDQPQHF	TGTGCCAGCAGTTCTACCTACAGTGATCAGCCCCAGCATTTT